This T cell receptor (beta chain) was captured in a study of cytomegalovirus exposure and HLA in healthy donors. This clone is a singleton in its sample. V gave up 3 bases and J gave up 4 bases, with 12 bases separating them. This CDR3 is 13 amino acids long. The germline V gene encodes CDR1 GTSNPN and CDR2 SVGIG (reference sequence). The table came from immunoSEQ multiplex PCR; TCRdb's copy has only in-frame clones and leaves some out. The sample includes roughly 100,000 clones, roughly nine tenths of them seen just once. V is TRBV30 and J is TRBJ1-1; D not certain. Specimen: PBMCs. This receptor was taken from a woman between 18 and 30 years old in good health and CMV-seropositive. DNA of the CDR3: TGTGCCTGGAGCGCGACGGGTTTCACTGAAGCTTTCTTT. This translates into CAWSATGFTEAFF.